The sequence of this T cell receptor beta chain was determined in a study of blood T cell repertoires in COVID-19. Study-wide background: PBMCs, B-cell-depleted T cells, or T cells provided the cDNA or gDNA that made up the material.

Sequencing was performed with immunoSEQ multiplex PCR; in TCRdb, only in-frame clones are kept and a portion is missing. The sample lists 450,000 or so clones, 89% seen once, with around 1.5% in the top ten. In germline, CDR1 is LGHNA, CDR2 YSLEER. This CDR3 region has 15 residues. V shed 0 bases and J shed 5 bases, with 10 bases lying between them. The TCR comes from a woman aged 40-49 years with COVID-19, enrolled during active disease. The chain carries TRBV4-3 and TRBJ1-4; D gene unclear. Sequences were obtained from peripheral blood. CDR3 sequence (DNA): TGCGCCAGCAGCCAAGAAAGGACTTGGAATGAAAAACTGTTTTTT. Its translation: CASSQERTWNEKLFF.